This T cell receptor beta chain was identified in a study of cytomegalovirus exposure and HLA in healthy donors. Across the study: Of the donors genotyped, approximately 400 in all, 65% to 90% fell in the Caucasian-associated ancestry cluster.

Amplification used 60 Vbeta primers and 13 Jbeta primers. The assay was immunoSEQ multiplex PCR, and TCRdb's table has in-frame clones only and misses some. The table shows around 150,000 clones, with about 80% occurring only once. With regard to this clone: The antigen is unknown.

The CDR3 is 13 amino acids. CDR1 is SGHTA, CDR2 FQGNSA, per germline. V dropped 6 bases and J dropped 5 bases, with 12 bases sitting between them. Regarding the study as a whole: TCR beta sequences reportedly predicted most subjects' HLA-A and HLA-B alleles accurately.

Sequenced input: PBMCs. The chain couples TRBV7-2 to TRBJ2-3; D ambiguous. The receptor's source is a man between 18 and 29 years old in good health and CMV-seropositive. The DNA for the CDR3 is TGTGCCAGCAGTCTAGGTCTTGGAGATACGCAGTATTTT. The encoded protein is CASSLGLGDTQYF.